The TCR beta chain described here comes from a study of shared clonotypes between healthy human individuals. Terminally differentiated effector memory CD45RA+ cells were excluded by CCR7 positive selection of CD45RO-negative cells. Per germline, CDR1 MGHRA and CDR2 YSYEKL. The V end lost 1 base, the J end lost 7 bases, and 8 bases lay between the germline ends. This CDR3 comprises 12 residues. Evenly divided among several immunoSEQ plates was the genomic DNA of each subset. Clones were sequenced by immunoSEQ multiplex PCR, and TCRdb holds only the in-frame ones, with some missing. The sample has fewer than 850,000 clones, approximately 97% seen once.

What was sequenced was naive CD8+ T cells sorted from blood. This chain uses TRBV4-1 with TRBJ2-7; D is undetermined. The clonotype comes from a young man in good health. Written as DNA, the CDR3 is TGCGCCAGCAGCCAAGGACGCTTGGAGCAGTACTTC. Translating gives CASSQGRLEQYF.